This T cell receptor (beta chain) originates from a study of blood T cell repertoires in COVID-19. At the level of the study: Sample material is recorded as cDNA or gDNA derived from T cells, B-cell-depleted T cells, or PBMCs.

While infection was still active, Seattle patients were enrolled and then followed longitudinally. In the original analysis: Estimation of nucleated cell counts relied on the amplification of reference gene primers. Here immunoSEQ multiplex PCR was the method, and the copy in TCRdb shows in-frame clones only, minus some. V and J calls and clone size are given by that table; D and trimming were obtained from the DNA. The sample yields almost 350,000 clones, approximately 89% seen once. This CDR3 region has 16 residues. Germline V lookup: CDR1 LGHDT, CDR2 YNNKEL (reference sequence). V was clipped by 1 base and J by 4 bases; unmatched bases: 7.

This chain joins TRBV3-1 (or the pseudogene TRBV3-2) and TRBJ2-5; TRBD2 aligns across 9 bases. Sequencing was carried out using peripheral blood. This sequence was found in an older woman with COVID-19, enrolled during active disease. The CDR3 loop is CASSQGGLAGRETQYF. The CDR3 nucleotides are TGTGCCAGCAGCCAAGGGGGACTAGCTGGCCGAGAGACCCAGTACTTC.